These 32 T cell receptor beta chains share one sample of origin, sequenced in a study of T cell responses to AZD1222 COVID-19 vaccine. The method was immunoSEQ multiplex PCR; TCRdb's version includes in-frame clones alone and lacks a portion of them. The repertoire holds fewer than 120,000 clones, with roughly 92% as singletons. The material was peripheral blood, obtained 28 days after the second AZD1222 dose. Source of these receptors: an adult who received the AZD1222 COVID-19 vaccine.

The rearrangement links TRBV7-9 to TRBJ2-2, with unresolved D. The V end was cut by 8 bases, the J end by 5 bases, with 15 bases between. This CDR3 has 14 amino acids. Germline-derived CDR1 and CDR2 are SEHNR and FQNEAQ (reference sequence). For the CDR3, the DNA is TGTGCCAGCGACACCCCTGGTCGGACCGGGGAGCTGTTTTTT. This codes for CASDTPGRTGELFF.

The genes are TRBV10-1 and TRBJ1-5; a weak D match, TRBD1 (6 bases). This CDR3 comprises 14 residues. Germline V gene sequence: CDR1 WNHNN, CDR2 SYGVQD (reference sequence). The ends were cut back, 1 base at V and 7 bases at J, with 11 bases in the middle. The CDR3 DNA sequence: TGCGCCAGCAGTGAGTACAGGGCAAGACAGCCCCAGCATTTT. Translated, it gives CASSEYRARQPQHF.

This chain links TRBV29-1 with TRBJ2-5; TRBD2 is a possible D gene (5 bases). V was trimmed by 2 bases and J by 5 bases, leaving 12 bases between them. Looked up from germline, CDR1 is SQVTM and CDR2 is ANQGSEA. CDR3 length: 13 residues. The CDR3 protein is CSVETIRGETQYF. The CDR3 nucleotides are TGCAGCGTTGAAACTATCCGCGGGGAGACCCAGTACTTC.

This clone was recorded only once. This chain joins TRBV6-6 and TRBJ2-7; 9 bases map to TRBD1. Trimming removed 8 bases from V and 0 bases from J; junction bases left unmatched: 5. Germline V lookup: CDR1 MNHNY, CDR2 SVGAGI (reference sequence). The CDR3 runs 14 residues. In DNA form, the CDR3 reads TGTGCCAGCTTCCCGGGACAGGGCTCCTACGAGCAGTACTTC. Its protein product is CASFPGQGSYEQYF.

This chain uses TRBV2 with TRBJ1-1; 8 positions agree with TRBD1. CDR3 size: 15 residues. Germline loops: CDR1 SNHLY, CDR2 FYNNEI. V gave up 0 bases and J gave up 6 bases; unmatched junction bases: 6. For the CDR3, the DNA is TGTGCCAGCAGTGAAGCGCAGGGGGCGCGGGCTGAAGCTTTCTTT. Protein: CASSEAQGARAEAFF.

The V call is TRBV11-2, the J call TRBJ2-5; 7 nucleotides line up with TRBD2. Germline trimming cut 0 bases from V and 0 bases from J; bases unmatched to any gene: 4. The CDR3 totals 16 residues. The germline CDR1 and CDR2 sequences are SGHAT and FQNNGV. In DNA, the CDR3 is TGTGCCAGCAGCTTAGATACCAGCGGGGACCAAGAGACCCAGTACTTC. This encodes CASSLDTSGDQETQYF.

The chain employs TRBV25-1 and TRBJ1-4; 11 bases are a match to TRBD1. The CDR3 extends over 15 amino acids. Germline lookup yields CDR1 MGHDK and CDR2 SYGVNS. With 2 bases clipped from V and 8 bases from J, the junction kept 4 bases outside the gene matches. CDR3 in DNA: TGTGCCAGCAGTGAACGGACAGGGGGCCGAGAAAAACTGTTTTTT. It codes for CASSERTGGREKLFF. Complete variable domain (other parts from reference TRBV25-1 and TRBJ1-4): EADIYQTPRYLVIGTGKKITLECSQTMGHDKMYWYQQDPGMELHLIHYSYGVNSTEKGDLSSESTVSRIRTEHFPLTLESARPSHTSQYLCASSERTGGREKLFFGSGTQLSVL.

The rearrangement links TRBV5-1 to TRBJ1-2, with D hard to call. Germline values: CDR1 SGHRS, CDR2 YFSETQ. This CDR3 region has 13 residues. V dropped 1 base and J dropped 6 bases, with 10 bases sitting between them. The CDR3 DNA sequence: TGCGCCAGCAGCTTGATAGTAGGGAATGGCTACACCTTC. Protein sequence: CASSLIVGNGYTF.

This chain links TRBV9 with TRBJ2-5; D might be TRBD1 (7 bases). V was clipped by 0 bases and J by 2 bases, with 14 bases between them. The V gene's germline CDR1 is SGDLS and CDR2 YYNGEE. The CDR3 covers 16 residues. The CDR3 bases are TGTGCCAGCAGCGTAGGGATGGCAGGGGGGCAAGAGACCCAGTACTTC. Its translation is CASSVGMAGGQETQYF.

In this sample, this clone turned up a few times. J is TRBJ1-1 and V is TRBV5-1; D gene unclear. CDR1 SGHRS and CDR2 YFSETQ come from the germline V gene. Trimming took off 4 bases at V and 0 bases at J, with 10 bases between the two ends. CDR3 length: 14 amino acids. The CDR3 coding sequence is TGCGCCAGCAGCCCCCGGGGAGTGAACACTGAAGCTTTCTTT. Translated: CASSPRGVNTEAFF.

CDR3 residues: CASSPWPFDRNQPQHF. In DNA form, the CDR3 reads TGTGCCAGCAGTCCCTGGCCCTTCGACCGCAATCAGCCCCAGCATTTT. The rearrangement uses TRBV27 and TRBJ1-5; D is ambiguous. V was cut by 5 bases and J by 2 bases, with 16 bases left in between. This CDR3 has 16 residues. Per the germline V gene, CDR1 is MNHEY and CDR2 is SMNVEV (reference sequence).

The gene calls are TRBV6-2 or TRBV6-3 and TRBJ1-5, with D unclear. Per the germline V gene, CDR1 is MNHEY and CDR2 is SVGEGT. The CDR3 has 13 amino acids. Trimming took 0 bases from V and 7 from J, leaving 7 bases between them. The CDR3 DNA sequence: TGTGCCAGCAGTTACTCTCACAACCAGCCCCAGCATTTT. It encodes CASSYSHNQPQHF.

This rearrangement joins TRBV10-3 to TRBJ2-1; 8 bases line up with TRBD2. The V segment lost 4 bases and the J segment 6 bases; nucleotides outside the gene matches: 14. Germline V CDR1 and CDR2: ENHRY, SYGVKD. The CDR3 totals 17 residues. The CDR3 DNA follows: TGTGCCATCAGTGCGGGAAGTCGGGGGGGCGAACTCAATGAGCAGTTCTTC. Residues: CAISAGSRGGELNEQFF.

V and J are TRBV7-2 and TRBJ2-1; unclear D gene. V was cut by 5 bases and J by 0 bases, with 8 bases left in between. The CDR3 spans 14 residues. CDR1 and CDR2 from the germline V gene are SGHTA and FQGNSA. In DNA form, the CDR3 reads TGTGCCAGCAGCGAAACGCCCTCCTACAATGAGCAGTTCTTC. It translates to CASSETPSYNEQFF.

This chain links TRBV27 with TRBJ2-7; 7 bases line up with TRBD1. The CDR3 runs to 13 residues. Per the germline V gene, CDR1 is MNHEY and CDR2 is SMNVEV (reference sequence). V gave up 2 bases and J gave up 7 bases; unmatched junction bases: 5. CDR3 loop: CASSLNRGREQYF. CDR3 nucleotide sequence: TGTGCCAGCAGTTTAAACAGGGGACGGGAGCAGTACTTC.

The chain links TRBV3-1 (or the pseudogene TRBV3-2) to TRBJ1-6, with D unclear. CDR1 LGHDT and CDR2 YNNKEL come from the germline V gene (reference sequence). The CDR3 is made up of 13 amino acids. Trimming pared 4 bases from V and 8 bases from J, leaving 9 bases between. The CDR3 loop reads CASSPDGHSPLHF. In DNA, the CDR3 is TGTGCCAGCAGCCCGGACGGCCATTCACCCCTCCACTTT.

The CDR3 here is CASSIQVTYNSPLHF. In nucleotides, the CDR3 is TGTGCCAGTAGTATACAGGTCACCTATAATTCACCCCTCCACTTT. This sequence joins TRBV19 and TRBJ1-6; D not resolved. The germline V gene encodes CDR1 LNHDA and CDR2 SQIVND (reference sequence). The CDR3 runs 15 residues. Deletions cut 2 bases from V and 2 bases from J, with 7 bases between.

The chain combines TRBV7-2 with TRBJ1-1; 8 positions match TRBD1. The germline gives CDR1 SGHTA, CDR2 FQGNSA. This CDR3 is 15 amino acids long. Trimming removed 3 bases from V and 0 bases from J; junction bases left unmatched: 3. Here the CDR3 reads CASSFSGGMNTEAFF. The CDR3 DNA sequence: TGTGCCAGCAGCTTCTCAGGGGGCATGAACACTGAAGCTTTCTTT.

This clone has only one observation. The CDR3 here is CASSLVGGGRPTDTQYF. The CDR3 region has the DNA TGTGCCAGCAGCTTAGTCGGCGGGGGGCGGCCCACAGATACGCAGTATTTT. The genes are TRBV11-2 and TRBJ2-3; 8 positions match TRBD2. V lost 1 base and J lost 2; bases outside the gene matches: 8. Germline V gene data show CDR1 as SGHAT and CDR2 as FQNNGV. The CDR3 runs 17 residues.

The rearrangement uses TRBV11-1 and TRBJ2-2; 7 nucleotides match TRBD1. J was trimmed by 9 bases and V by 5 bases; bases with no gene match: 6. CDR1 and CDR2 from the germline V gene are SGHAT and FQDESV (reference sequence). The CDR3 extends over 13 amino acids. CDR3 DNA: TGTGCCAGCAGCCCCCCGACAGGGAGGGAGCTGTTTTTT. This sequence encodes CASSPPTGRELFF.

V gene TRBV27 combines with J gene TRBJ2-7; D is perhaps TRBD1 or TRBD2 (5 bases each). Looked up from germline, CDR1 is MNHEY and CDR2 is SMNVEV (reference sequence). There are 14 residues in the CDR3. V gave up 8 bases and J gave up 7 bases, with 21 bases separating them. This CDR3 is CASGRDLTSGEQYF. In DNA, the CDR3 is TGTGCCAGCGGCCGGGACCTAACATCGGGAGAGCAGTACTTC.

The chain combines TRBV18 with TRBJ1-1; 8 bases agree with TRBD1. V shed 8 bases and J 3 bases; nucleotides not matched to a gene: 11. Germline V gene sequence: CDR1 KGHSH, CDR2 LQKENI. There are 15 residues in the CDR3. In DNA, the CDR3 is TGTGCCAGCACGAGGACAGGGCAGGTCGACACTGAAGCTTTCTTT. Translated: CASTRTGQVDTEAFF.

The chain employs TRBV28 and TRBJ1-4, with 8 bases identical to TRBD1. Germline V CDR1 and CDR2: MDHEN, SYDVKM. V shed 6 bases, J shed 7 bases, and the junction held 10 bases outside the gene matches. CDR3 size: 15 residues. In nucleotides, the CDR3 is TGTGCCAGCAGGCTGGCAGGGGGCCTGACTGAAAAACTGTTTTTT. Its protein product is CASRLAGGLTEKLFF.

V gene TRBV7-8 combines with J gene TRBJ1-2, with a weak D call TRBD1 (6 bases). Germline V CDR1 and CDR2: SGHVS, FQNEAQ. Between the trimmed V and J ends, which lost 3 bases and 4 bases, there was a span of 9 bases. The CDR3 runs 13 residues. CDR3 bases: TGTGCCAGCAGCTTTACAGGGTCCTATGGCTACACCTTC. This translates into CASSFTGSYGYTF.

This chain uses TRBV6-5 with TRBJ1-2, with TRBD1 matching over 10 bases. The V gene's germline CDR1 is MNHEY and CDR2 SVGAGI. With 6 bases clipped from V and 7 bases from J, the junction kept 8 bases outside the gene matches. CDR3 length: 14 residues. CDR3 in amino acids: CASRVTGGAGGYTF. The DNA of the CDR3 is TGTGCCAGCAGAGTGACAGGGGGCGCGGGTGGCTACACCTTC.

This sequence joins TRBV7-8 and TRBJ2-7; D remains unclear. Germline V gives CDR1 SGHVS, CDR2 FQNEAQ. Trimming shortened V by 4 bases and J by 7 bases, and 8 bases separated the two germline ends. The CDR3 spans 11 residues. Written as DNA, the CDR3 is TGTGCCAGCAGCTCCTCAGGAGAGCAGTACTTC. Translation gives CASSSSGEQYF.

The rearrangement uses TRBV24-1 and TRBJ1-2; 7 bases fit TRBD1. Germline lookup yields CDR1 KGHDR and CDR2 SFDVKD. This CDR3 is built from 14 residues. V gave up 4 bases and J gave up 2 bases; unmatched junction bases: 3. The CDR3: CATSEAGQNYGYTF. CDR3 DNA: TGTGCCACCAGTGAGGCGGGACAGAACTATGGCTACACCTTC.

This sequence joins TRBV11-2 and TRBJ1-1, with D hard to call. From germline, CDR1 is SGHAT and CDR2 FQNNGV. The CDR3 spans 15 residues. With 0 bases removed from V and 2 bases from J, the gap between germline ends came to 10 bases. CDR3 coding DNA: TGTGCCAGCAGCTTAGATCTGGGGATTAACACTGAAGCTTTCTTT. Translated, it gives CASSLDLGINTEAFF. The entire variable domain, with the rest obtained from reference TRBV11-2 and TRBJ1-1, is as follows: EAGVAQSPRYKIIEKRQSVAFWCNPISGHATLYWYQQILGQGPKLLIQFQNNGVVDDSQLPKDRFSAERLKGVDSTLKIQPAKLEDSAVYLCASSLDLGINTEAFFGQGTRLTVV.

The chain couples TRBV9 to TRBJ2-1; D is unresolved. V lost 0 bases and J lost 6, with 7 bases in between. This CDR3 spans 13 amino acids. From germline, CDR1 is SGDLS and CDR2 YYNGEE. The CDR3 loop is CASSVELVNEQFF. CDR3 in DNA: TGTGCCAGCAGCGTAGAGTTAGTCAATGAGCAGTTCTTC.

V usage is TRBV24-1 and J usage is TRBJ1-6; unclear D gene. The V and J ends lost 6 bases and 3 bases respectively, with 8 bases between them. The CDR3 sequence is 14 residues long. CDR1 and CDR2 from the germline V gene are KGHDR and SFDVKD. CDR3 in amino acids: CATSSRDYNSPLHF. In DNA form, the CDR3 reads TGTGCCACCAGTTCTCGCGACTATAATTCACCCCTCCACTTT.

This sequence joins TRBV19 and TRBJ1-2, with 9 bases identical to TRBD1. V lost 4 bases to trimming and J lost 3 bases; unmatched junction nucleotides: 6. The CDR3 sequence is 15 residues long. Germline lookup yields CDR1 LNHDA and CDR2 SQIVND (reference sequence). The CDR3 bases are TGTGCCAGTAGTAATCCGGGACAGGGAGACTATGGCTACACCTTC. Amino acid sequence: CASSNPGQGDYGYTF.

The rearrangement joins TRBV13 to TRBJ2-7; D remains ambiguous. The V and J ends lost 0 bases and 6 bases respectively, with 6 bases between them. CDR1 is PRHDT and CDR2 is FYEKMQ in the germline V gene (reference sequence). The CDR3 has 12 amino acids. CDR3 sequence: CASSLGGREQYF. As DNA, the CDR3 is TGTGCCAGCAGCTTAGGAGGGCGCGAGCAGTACTTC.